Following are 19 T cell receptor beta chains from one sample sequenced in a study of blood T cells in healthy people across ages. Primers used in a second PCR of about 7 to 12 cycles were a sample-barcoded 5' primer and a J-beta primer mix. In TCRdb, the 5' RACE reads were re-called with MiXCR into one record per CDR3 protein. The repertoire has about 1.4 million distinct CDR3 sequences, 55% to 75% of them found once; the top ten carry about 6.7%. Input material: blood. These receptors all come from a young man in good health.

The rearrangement links TRBV4-3 to TRBJ2-7; no clear D gene. V lost 1 base and J 3 bases, leaving 16 bases between the germline ends. The CDR3 contains 16 residues. The germline CDR1 and CDR2 sequences are LGHNA and YSLEER. The CDR3 DNA reads TGCGCCAGCAGCCAAGGAGTTGCGGCGTTCCTCTACGAGCAGTACTTC. Translating gives CASSQGVAAFLYEQYF.

Regarding this clonotype: The germline gene is not matched at one end of the junction; a read error may be the cause. The chain employs TRBV2 and TRBJ2-1; 7 bases line up with TRBD2. From germline, CDR1 is SNHLY and CDR2 FYNNEI. The length of the CDR3 is 15 residues. The CDR3 nucleotides are TGTGCCAGCAGGGAAGCGGGGTGGGAAAACAATGAGCAGTTCTTC. Its translation: CASREAGWENNEQFF.

The chain recombines TRBV7-9 with TRBJ1-2, with 9 bases identical to TRBD1. J was trimmed by 6 bases and V by 4 bases; bases with no gene match: 12. The germline CDR1 and CDR2 sequences are SEHNR and FQNEAQ (reference sequence). This CDR3 has 16 amino acids. Here the CDR3 DNA reads TGTGCCAGCAGCTCAAATCCGGGACAGGGAAGTCATGGCTACACCTTC. Translated, it gives CASSSNPGQGSHGYTF.

V is TRBV27 and J is TRBJ2-7, with TRBD1 as a possible D gene (6 bases). Between the trimmed V and J ends, which lost 2 bases and 3 bases, there was a span of 14 bases. The CDR3 consists of 15 residues. The germline gives CDR1 MNHEY, CDR2 SMNVEV (reference sequence). The CDR3 nucleotides are TGTGCCAGCAGTTTAAGTACAGGGAGCCACTACGAGCAGTACTTC. Translated, it gives CASSLSTGSHYEQYF.

The chain couples TRBV4-1 to TRBJ2-2; 10 bases map to TRBD2. V shed 8 bases and J 5 bases; nucleotides not matched to a gene: 14. The CDR3 is 17 amino acids. The germline CDR1 and CDR2 sequences are MGHRA and YSYEKL. The CDR3 DNA sequence: TGCGCCAGCCACTCATTGAGCGGGGGGGCTTTTACCGGGGAGCTGTTTTTT. Amino acid sequence: CASHSLSGGAFTGELFF.

This clonotype was seen only once. This chain uses TRBV6-2 or TRBV6-3 with TRBJ2-2; D is possibly TRBD2 (5 bases). The CDR3 covers 17 residues. The germline V and J ends were trimmed by 3 bases and 0 bases, with 14 bases remaining between them. Looked up from germline, CDR1 is MNHEY and CDR2 is SVGEGT. The CDR3 DNA sequence: TGTGCCAGCAGTTATGGTGGTCTCGGGACGAACACCGGGGAGCTGTTTTTT. This encodes CASSYGGLGTNTGELFF.

In its sample, this clonotype was seen a few times. This rearrangement joins TRBV5-1 to TRBJ2-6, with 7 bases lining up with TRBD1. Germline-derived CDR1 and CDR2 are SGHRS and YFSETQ. Trimming took 4 bases from V and 0 from J; bases not matched to a gene: 7. The CDR3 totals 17 residues. CDR3 loop: CASSVGTANSGANVLTF. Here the CDR3 DNA reads TGCGCCAGCAGCGTCGGGACAGCGAACTCTGGGGCCAACGTCCTGACTTTC.

The sample holds one count of this clonotype. The genes are TRBV6-1 and TRBJ2-3; D may be TRBD1 (6 bases). V was pared by 6 bases and J by 0 bases, with 16 bases between. Germline V gene lookup returns CDR1 MNHNS and CDR2 SASEGT. This CDR3 has 16 amino acids. CDR3 nucleotides: TGTGCCAGCAGAGAAAATACAGGGCTGAGCACAGATACGCAGTATTTT. Its protein is CASRENTGLSTDTQYF.

This chain uses TRBV7-6 with TRBJ1-2; D gene uncertain. The CDR3 has 13 residues. V was pared by 6 bases and J by 6 bases, with 14 bases between. In germline, CDR1 is SGHVS, CDR2 FNYEAQ. CDR3 loop: CASSLGAGNGYTF. The CDR3 nucleotides read TGTGCCAGCAGTTTGGGTGCCGGGAATGGCTACACCTTC.

This chain connects TRBV11-2 to TRBJ2-1; D gene unclear. The CDR3 is made up of 15 amino acids. V was clipped by 5 bases and J by 4 bases, with 15 bases between them. The germline V gene has CDR1 SGHAT and CDR2 FQNNGV. The CDR3 protein is CASSPLYGRYNEQFF. The DNA of the CDR3 is TGTGCCAGCAGCCCCCTTTACGGCCGATACAATGAGCAGTTCTTC.

On this clonotype itself: As the CDR3 is not closed by the conserved phenylalanine or tryptophan, this likely results from a read error. The V and J genes are TRBV27 and TRBJ2-5, with D maybe TRBD2 (5 bases). The J call may be mistaken, given a closer DNA end match to TRBJ2-7. There are 14 residues in the CDR3. Germline V gene sequence: CDR1 MNHEY, CDR2 SMNVEV (reference sequence). The CDR3 DNA follows: TGTGCCAGCAGTTTATCCTTATCCGGGGTCGAGCAGTACTTG. Protein: CASSLSLSGVEQYL.

The chain joins TRBV25-1 to TRBJ2-7, with D perhaps given as TRBD1 or TRBD2 (5 bases each). Trimming cost V 0 bases and J 5 bases, with 11 bases left between them. The CDR3 length is 14 residues. Germline CDR1 reads MGHDK; CDR2 reads SYGVNS. The CDR3 here is CASSEYPGTHEQYF. CDR3 sequence (DNA): TGTGCCAGCAGTGAATATCCGGGGACCCACGAGCAGTACTTC.

The CDR3 spells CASSEKGTPYTQYF. For the CDR3, the DNA is TGTGCCAGCAGTGAAAAAGGGACTCCCTATACGCAGTATTTT. The chain recombines TRBV25-1 with TRBJ2-3; D perhaps matches TRBD2 (6 bases). CDR1 and CDR2 (germline): MGHDK, SYGVNS. This CDR3 has 14 residues. V lost 2 bases to trimming and J lost 7 bases, with 13 bases between them. Looking up the rest from reference TRBV25-1 and TRBJ2-3 gives the full variable domain: EADIYQTPRYLVIGTGKKITLECSQTMGHDKMYWYQQDPGMELHLIHYSYGVNSTEKGDLSSESTVSRIRTEHFPLTLESARPSHTSQYLCASSEKGTPYTQYFGPGTRLTVL.

This chain joins TRBV10-3 and TRBJ1-5, with D possibly TRBD1 on 6 matching bases. V lost 10 bases and J lost 15, with 19 bases in between. The germline gives CDR1 ENHRY, CDR2 SYGVKD. The CDR3 runs 11 residues. The CDR3: CATLYRDTLHF. The CDR3 coding sequence is TGTGCCACACTATACCGGGACACATTGCATTTT.

The V and J genes are TRBV7-2 and TRBJ2-5; 10 nucleotides line up with TRBD1. Germline CDR1 reads SGHTA; CDR2 reads FQGNSA. The V segment lost 5 bases and the J segment 4 bases; nucleotides outside the gene matches: 10. This CDR3 has 16 amino acids. The CDR3 DNA reads TGTGCCAGCAGCAAAGCCGGGACAGGGGCGGCAGAGACCCAGTACTTC. As protein: CASSKAGTGAAETQYF. Combining the CDR3 with reference TRBV7-2 and TRBJ2-5 gives the whole variable domain GAGVSQSPSNKVTEKGKDVELRCDPISGHTALYWYRQSLGQGLEFLIYFQGNSAPDKSGLPSDRFSAERTGGSVSTLTIQRTQQEDSAVYLCASSKAGTGAAETQYFGPGTRLLVL.

This chain links TRBV20-1 with TRBJ2-1; D perhaps matches TRBD2 (5 bases). Per germline, CDR1 DFQATT and CDR2 SNEGSKA (reference sequence). The CDR3 is 12 amino acids. Trimming took 3 bases from V and 6 from J, leaving 9 bases between them. CDR3: CSARATSNEQFF. In nucleotides, the CDR3 is TGCAGTGCTAGGGCAACTAGCAATGAGCAGTTCTTC.

J is TRBJ2-1 and V is TRBV20-1; possibly TRBD2 for D (6 bases). V lost 1 base and J lost 9, with 22 bases in between. This CDR3 region has 16 residues. The germline V gene encodes CDR1 DFQATT and CDR2 SNEGSKA (reference sequence). The CDR3 DNA sequence: TGCAGTGCTAGAGGGCCGGGTATAGGGTTGCGGGGTGAGCAGTTCTTC. It is translated as CSARGPGIGLRGEQFF.

The V gene is TRBV29-1, the J gene TRBJ1-6; TRBD1 might be the D (6 bases). CDR1 SQVTM and CDR2 ANQGSEA come from the germline V gene. CDR3 size: 18 residues. Trimming cost V 4 bases and J 0 bases, with 19 bases left between them. The CDR3 nucleotides are TGCAGCGTTGCGGGCTTAACAGGGCGCCTCTCCTATAATTCACCCCTCCACTTT. This codes for CSVAGLTGRLSYNSPLHF.

The genes are TRBV5-1 and TRBJ2-1; 7 bases agree with TRBD1. The J segment lost 5 bases and the V segment lost 7 bases, leaving 9 bases of the junction unmatched. This CDR3 spans 14 amino acids. Germline V gene data show CDR1 as SGHRS and CDR2 as YFSETQ. Written as DNA, the CDR3 is TGCGCCAGCGTGCTGGGGACAGTTAACAATGAGCAGTTCTTC. Its translation: CASVLGTVNNEQFF.